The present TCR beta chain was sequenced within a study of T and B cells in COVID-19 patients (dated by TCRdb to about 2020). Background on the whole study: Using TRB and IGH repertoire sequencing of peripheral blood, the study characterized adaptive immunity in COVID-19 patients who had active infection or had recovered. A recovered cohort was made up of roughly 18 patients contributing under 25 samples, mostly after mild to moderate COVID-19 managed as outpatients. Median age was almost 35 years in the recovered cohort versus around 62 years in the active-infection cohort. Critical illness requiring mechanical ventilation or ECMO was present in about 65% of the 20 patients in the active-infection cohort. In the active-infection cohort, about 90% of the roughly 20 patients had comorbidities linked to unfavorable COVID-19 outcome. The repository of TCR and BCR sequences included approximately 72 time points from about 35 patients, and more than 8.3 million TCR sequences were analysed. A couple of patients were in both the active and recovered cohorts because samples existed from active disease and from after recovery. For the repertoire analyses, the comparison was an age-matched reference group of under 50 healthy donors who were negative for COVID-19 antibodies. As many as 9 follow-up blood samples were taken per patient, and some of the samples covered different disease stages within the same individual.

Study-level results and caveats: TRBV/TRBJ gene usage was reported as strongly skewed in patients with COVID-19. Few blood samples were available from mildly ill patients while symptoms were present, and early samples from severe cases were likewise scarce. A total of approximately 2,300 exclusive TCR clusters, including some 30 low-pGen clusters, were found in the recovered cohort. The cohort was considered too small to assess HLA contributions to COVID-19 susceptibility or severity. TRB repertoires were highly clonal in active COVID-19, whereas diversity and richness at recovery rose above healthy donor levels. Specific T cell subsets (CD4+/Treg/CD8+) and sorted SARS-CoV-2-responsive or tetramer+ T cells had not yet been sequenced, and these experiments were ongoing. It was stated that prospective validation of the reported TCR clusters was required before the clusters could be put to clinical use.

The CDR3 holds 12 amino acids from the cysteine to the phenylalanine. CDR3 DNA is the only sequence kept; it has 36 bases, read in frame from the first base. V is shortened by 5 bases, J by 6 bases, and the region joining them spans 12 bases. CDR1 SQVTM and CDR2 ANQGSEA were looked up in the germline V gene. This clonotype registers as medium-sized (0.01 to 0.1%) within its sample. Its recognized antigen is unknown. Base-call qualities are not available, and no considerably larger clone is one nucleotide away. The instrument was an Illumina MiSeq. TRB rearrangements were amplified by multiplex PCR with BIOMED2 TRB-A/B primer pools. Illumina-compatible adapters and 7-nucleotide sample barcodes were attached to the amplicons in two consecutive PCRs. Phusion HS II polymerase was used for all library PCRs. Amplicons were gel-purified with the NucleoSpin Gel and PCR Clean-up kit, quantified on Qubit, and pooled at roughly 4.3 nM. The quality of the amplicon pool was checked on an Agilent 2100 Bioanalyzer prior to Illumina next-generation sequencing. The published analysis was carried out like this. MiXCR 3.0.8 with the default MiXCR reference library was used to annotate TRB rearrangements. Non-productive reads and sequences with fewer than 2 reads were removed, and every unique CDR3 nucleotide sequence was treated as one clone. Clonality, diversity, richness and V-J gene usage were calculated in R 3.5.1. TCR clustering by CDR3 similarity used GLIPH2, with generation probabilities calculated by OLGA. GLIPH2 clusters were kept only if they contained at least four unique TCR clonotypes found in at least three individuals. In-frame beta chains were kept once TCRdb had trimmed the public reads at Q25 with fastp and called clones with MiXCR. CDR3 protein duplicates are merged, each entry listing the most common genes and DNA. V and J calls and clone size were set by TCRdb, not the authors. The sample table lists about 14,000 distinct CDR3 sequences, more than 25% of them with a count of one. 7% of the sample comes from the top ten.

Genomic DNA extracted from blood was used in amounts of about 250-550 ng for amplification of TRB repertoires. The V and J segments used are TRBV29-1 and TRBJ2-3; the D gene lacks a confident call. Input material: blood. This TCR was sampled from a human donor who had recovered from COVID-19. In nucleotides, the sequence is TGCAGCGTTTTAGACCGTCCGGATACGCAGTATTTT. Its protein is CSVLDRPDTQYF.